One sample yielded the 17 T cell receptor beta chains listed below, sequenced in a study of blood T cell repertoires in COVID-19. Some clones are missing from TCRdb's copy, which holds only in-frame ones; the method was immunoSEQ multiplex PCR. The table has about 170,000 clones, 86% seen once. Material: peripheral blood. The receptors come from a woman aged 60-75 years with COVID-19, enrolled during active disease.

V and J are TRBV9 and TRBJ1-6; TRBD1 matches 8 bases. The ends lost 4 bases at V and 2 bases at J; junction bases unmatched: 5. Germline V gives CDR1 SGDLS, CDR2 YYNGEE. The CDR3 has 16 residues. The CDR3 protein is CASSTTGDPYNSPLHF. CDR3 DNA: TGTGCCAGCAGCACGACAGGGGACCCCTATAATTCACCCCTCCACTTT.

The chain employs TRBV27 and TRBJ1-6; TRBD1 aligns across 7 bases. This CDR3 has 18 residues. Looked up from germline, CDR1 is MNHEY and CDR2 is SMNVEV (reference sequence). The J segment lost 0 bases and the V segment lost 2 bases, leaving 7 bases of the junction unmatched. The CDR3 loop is CASSLGGGHSSYNSPLHF. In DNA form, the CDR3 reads TGTGCCAGCAGTTTAGGAGGGGGCCATAGCTCCTATAATTCACCCCTCCACTTT.

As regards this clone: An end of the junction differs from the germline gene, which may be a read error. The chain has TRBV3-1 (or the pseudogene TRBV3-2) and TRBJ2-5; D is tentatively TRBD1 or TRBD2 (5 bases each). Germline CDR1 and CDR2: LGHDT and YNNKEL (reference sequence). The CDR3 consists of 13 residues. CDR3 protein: CASSQGTGETQYF. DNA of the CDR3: TGTGCCAGCAGTCAAGGGACGGGGGAGACCCAGTACTTC.

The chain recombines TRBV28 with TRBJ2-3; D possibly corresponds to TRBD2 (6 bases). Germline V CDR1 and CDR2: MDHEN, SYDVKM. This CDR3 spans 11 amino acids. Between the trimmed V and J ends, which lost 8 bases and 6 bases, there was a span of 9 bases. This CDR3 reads CASRESDTQYF. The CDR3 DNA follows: TGTGCCAGCCGGGAGTCTGATACGCAGTATTTT. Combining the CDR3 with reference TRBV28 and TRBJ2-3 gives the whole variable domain DVKVTQSSRYLVKRTGEKVFLECVQDMDHENMFWYRQDPGLGLRLIYFSYDVKMKEKGDIPEGYSVSREKKERFSLILESASTNQTSMYLCASRESDTQYFGPGTRLTVL.

The CDR3 loop reads CASSLGTNNNSPLHF. CDR3 coding DNA: TGTGCCAGCAGCCTCGGGACAAACAATAATTCACCCCTCCACTTT. The chain links TRBV7-9 to TRBJ1-6; maybe TRBD1 (6 bases). The germline gives CDR1 SEHNR, CDR2 FQNEAQ (reference sequence). The length of the CDR3 is 15 residues. Trimming removed 5 bases at V and 5 bases at J, with 13 bases between.

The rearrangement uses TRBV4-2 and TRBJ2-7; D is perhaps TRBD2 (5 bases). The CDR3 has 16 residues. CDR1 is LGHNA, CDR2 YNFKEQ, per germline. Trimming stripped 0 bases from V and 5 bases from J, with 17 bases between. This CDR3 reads CASSQDWSLGEDEQYF. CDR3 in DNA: TGTGCCAGCAGCCAAGATTGGAGCCTCGGGGAAGACGAGCAGTACTTC.

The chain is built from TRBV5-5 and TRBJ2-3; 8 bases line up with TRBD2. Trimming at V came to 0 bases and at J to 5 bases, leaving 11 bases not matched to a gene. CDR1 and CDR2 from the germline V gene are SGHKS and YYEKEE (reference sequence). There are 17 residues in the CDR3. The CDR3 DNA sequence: TGTGCCAGCAGCTTGGATGGACTAGCAGGGCAGCTAGATACGCAGTATTTT. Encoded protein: CASSLDGLAGQLDTQYF.

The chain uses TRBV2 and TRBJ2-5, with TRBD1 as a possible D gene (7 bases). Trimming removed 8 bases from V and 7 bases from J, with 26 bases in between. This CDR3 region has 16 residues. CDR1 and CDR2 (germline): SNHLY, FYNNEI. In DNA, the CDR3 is TGTGCCAGCGTTGCCCAGGGGGGAGCAAGAAAGGGGACCCAGTACTTC. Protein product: CASVAQGGARKGTQYF. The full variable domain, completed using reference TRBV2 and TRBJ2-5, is EPEVTQTPSHQVTQMGQEVILRCVPISNHLYFYWYRQILGQKVEFLVSFYNNEISEKSEIFDDQFSVERPDGSNFTLKIRSTKLEDSAMYFCASVAQGGARKGTQYFGPGTRLLVL.

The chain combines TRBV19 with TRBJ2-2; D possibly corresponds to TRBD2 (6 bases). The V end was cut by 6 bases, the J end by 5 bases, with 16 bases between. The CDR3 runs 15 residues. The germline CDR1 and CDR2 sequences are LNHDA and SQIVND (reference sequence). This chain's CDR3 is CASRAGLGRTGELFF. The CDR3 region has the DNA TGTGCCAGTAGGGCGGGACTGGGGAGGACCGGGGAGCTGTTTTTT.

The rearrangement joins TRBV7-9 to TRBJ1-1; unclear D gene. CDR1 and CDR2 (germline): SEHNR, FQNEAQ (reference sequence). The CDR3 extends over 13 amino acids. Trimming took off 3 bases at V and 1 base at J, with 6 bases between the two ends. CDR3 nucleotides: TGTGCCAGCAGCTTGGCGGGGAACACTGAAGCTTTCTTT. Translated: CASSLAGNTEAFF.

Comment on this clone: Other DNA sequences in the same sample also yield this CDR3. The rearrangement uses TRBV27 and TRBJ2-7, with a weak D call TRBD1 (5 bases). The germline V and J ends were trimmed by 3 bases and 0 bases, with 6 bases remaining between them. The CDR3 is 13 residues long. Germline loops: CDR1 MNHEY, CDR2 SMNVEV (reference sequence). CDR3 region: CASSFDSSYEQYF. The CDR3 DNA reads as TGTGCCAGCAGTTTTGACAGCTCCTACGAGCAGTACTTC.

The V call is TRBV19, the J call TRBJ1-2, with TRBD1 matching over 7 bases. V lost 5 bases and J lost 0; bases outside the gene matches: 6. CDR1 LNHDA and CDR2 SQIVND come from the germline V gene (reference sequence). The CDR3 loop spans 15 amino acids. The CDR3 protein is CASSSGQSANYGYTF. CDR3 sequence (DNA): TGTGCCAGTAGTTCGGGACAGTCTGCTAACTATGGCTACACCTTC.

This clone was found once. CDR3 sequence: CASSLVLPGLAGLANTGELFF. DNA of the CDR3: TGTGCCAGCAGTCTAGTTCTACCGGGACTAGCGGGCCTAGCGAACACCGGGGAGCTGTTTTTT. The chain joins TRBV28 to TRBJ2-2, with TRBD2 identical over 12 bases. CDR1 MDHEN and CDR2 SYDVKM come from the germline V gene. V lost 5 bases to trimming and J lost 0 bases; unmatched junction nucleotides: 16. This CDR3 is 21 amino acids long.

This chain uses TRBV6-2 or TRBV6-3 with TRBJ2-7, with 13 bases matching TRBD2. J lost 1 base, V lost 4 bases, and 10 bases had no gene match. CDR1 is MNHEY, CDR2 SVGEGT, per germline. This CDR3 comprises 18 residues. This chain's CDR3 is CASSFDSGLAGVSYEQYF. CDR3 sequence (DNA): TGTGCCAGCAGTTTCGATAGTGGACTAGCGGGAGTGTCCTACGAGCAGTACTTC.

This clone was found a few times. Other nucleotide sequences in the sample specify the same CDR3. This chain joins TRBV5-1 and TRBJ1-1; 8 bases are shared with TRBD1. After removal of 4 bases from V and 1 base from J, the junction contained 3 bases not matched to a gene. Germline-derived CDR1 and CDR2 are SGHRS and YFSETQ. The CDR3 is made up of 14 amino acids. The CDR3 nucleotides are TGCGCCAGCAGCCGTGGACAGGGGAACACTGAAGCTTTCTTT. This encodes CASSRGQGNTEAFF.

CDR3 DNA: TGTGCCAGCAGTGAAGGGACAGGAGGGGTCTACGAGCAGTACTTC. As protein: CASSEGTGGVYEQYF. V and J are TRBV6-1 and TRBJ2-7; D is possibly TRBD1 (7 bases). The V end was cut by 1 base, the J end by 3 bases, with 13 bases between. The V gene's germline CDR1 is MNHNS and CDR2 SASEGT. The length of the CDR3 is 15 residues.

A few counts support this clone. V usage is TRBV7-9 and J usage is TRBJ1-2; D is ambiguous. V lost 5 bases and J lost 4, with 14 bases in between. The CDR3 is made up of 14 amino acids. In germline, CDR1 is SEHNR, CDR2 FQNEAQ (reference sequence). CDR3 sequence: CASSAGGAGYGYTF. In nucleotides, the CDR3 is TGTGCCAGCAGCGCAGGAGGCGCCGGCTATGGCTACACCTTC.